This note documents a single T cell receptor beta chain sequence. This clonotype was picked up a small number of times. The target of this receptor is not known. The record has no base qualities; no much larger clone is one base away. The record originates from a study of spatial heterogeneity in lung cancer (dated by TCRdb to between 2019 and 2020). In terms of the full investigation: Beta-chain transcripts were consistently detected in greater numbers than alpha-chain transcripts, which likely reflected higher beta-chain transcript abundance. TCR alpha and beta repertoires were quantitatively compared across multiple tumor regions, matched nontumor lung and blood in non-small cell lung cancer. Both alpha and beta chains were TCR-sequenced in samples taken at surgery, namely 220 tumor regions, approximately 66 matched nontumor lung samples and approximately 58 PBMC samples. The study linked features of the TCR repertoire to counts of nonsynonymous mutations, which were determined by whole-exome sequencing of tumor tissue. In the raw uncorrected reads, each unique combination of TCR and UMI appeared more than ten times on average. Broader findings and caveats from the paper: Ubiquitous expanded tumor TCRs were detected in blood more often at tumor resection than at routine follow-up. Confirming at a functional level the hypothesis that regional TCRs recognize regional mutations was considered to require additional single-cell paired TCR alpha and beta sequencing.

The sample's time point, from its label and the paper: sample taken at primary tumor resection. Donors were over 60 patients with early-stage, untreated non-small cell lung cancer from the lung TRACERx cohort. For TCR sequencing, whole RNA was extracted from tumor and nontumor lung tissue, or from cryopreserved PBMC samples, and no cell sorting was done. Only patients for whom sufficient RNA was available from at least two tumor regions were selected for TCR sequencing. The library was produced with 5' RACE. Instrument on record: NextSeq 500. To allow correction of PCR and sequencing errors, the TCR library protocol tagged every TCR cDNA molecule with a unique molecular identifier. Concerning the study's data processing: TCR identification, UMI-based error correction and CDR3 extraction were performed with Decombinator tools. TCRs above a frequency of 2 per 1,000, corresponding to the top 1% of the tumor frequency distribution, were defined as expanded. Renyi diversity was computed with the R vegan package after each repertoire had been subsampled 100 times to 5,000 TCRs. To build CDR3 similarity networks, amino acid triplet string-kernel similarity was used, and CDR3s were connected when their pairwise similarity was above 0.82. TCRdb trimmed the raw reads at Q25, called clones with MiXCR and kept productive beta chains. Rows merge per CDR3 protein into single entries with the most common DNA and genes. The V and J calls follow TCRdb's processing rather than the paper's. Within this sample are more than 60,000 distinct CDR3 sequences, with under 8.5% of them counted one time only. Of the sample, 6.8% falls within the top ten clones.

The source is a male donor with early-stage non-small cell lung cancer. The source material was PBMCs, sampled at surgery.

The encoded CDR3 is CASSRDRYTQYF. The DNA reads as follows: TGTGCCAGCAGTCGGGACCGCTATACGCAGTATTTT. Here the chain combines TRBV6-2 or TRBV6-3 and TRBJ2-3; the D gene is possibly TRBD1 or TRBD2, with 5 bases matching each. Trimming at the junction amounts to 5 bases on V and 7 bases on J, and the germline ends lie 10 bases apart. In the germline V gene, CDR1 corresponds to MNHEY and CDR2 to SVGEGT. The CDR3, from cysteine to phenylalanine, totals 12 residues. Left in the record is the CDR3 DNA by itself, 36 bases read in frame from the first base.